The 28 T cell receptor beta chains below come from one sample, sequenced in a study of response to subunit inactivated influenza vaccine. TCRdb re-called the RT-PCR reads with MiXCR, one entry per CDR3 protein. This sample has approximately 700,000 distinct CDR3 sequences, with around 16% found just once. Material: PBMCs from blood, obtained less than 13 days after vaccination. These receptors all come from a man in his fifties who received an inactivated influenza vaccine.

CDR3 region: CASSFLIISGVQETQYF. The CDR3 DNA is TGTGCCAGCAGTTTCTTAATCATTAGCGGGGTACAAGAGACCCAGTACTTC. V gene TRBV28 combines with J gene TRBJ2-5; 8 bases are shared with TRBD2. CDR1 is MDHEN, CDR2 SYDVKM, per germline. CDR3 length equals 17 residues. V gave up 3 bases and J gave up 2 bases; unmatched junction bases: 11.

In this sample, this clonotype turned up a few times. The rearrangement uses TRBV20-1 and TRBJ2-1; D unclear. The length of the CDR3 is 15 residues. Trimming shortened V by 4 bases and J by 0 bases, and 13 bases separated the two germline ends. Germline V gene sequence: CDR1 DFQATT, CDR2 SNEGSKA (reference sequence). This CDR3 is CSATKDPSSYNEQFF. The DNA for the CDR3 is TGCAGTGCTACAAAGGACCCTAGCTCCTACAATGAGCAGTTCTTC.

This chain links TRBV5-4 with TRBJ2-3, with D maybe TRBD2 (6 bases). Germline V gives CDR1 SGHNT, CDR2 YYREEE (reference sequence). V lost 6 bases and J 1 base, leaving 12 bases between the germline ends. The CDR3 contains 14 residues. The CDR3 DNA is TGTGCCAGCACCTCGTCGGGGGGCACAGATACGCAGTATTTT. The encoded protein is CASTSSGGTDTQYF.

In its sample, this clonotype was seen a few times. In DNA, the CDR3 is TGTGCCACCAGCAGAGATGGGCGGTACACCGGGGAGCTGTTTTTT. This encodes CATSRDGRYTGELFF. V usage is TRBV15 and J usage is TRBJ2-2; no clear D. The germline V gene encodes CDR1 LNHNV and CDR2 YYDKDF (reference sequence). Deletions cut 0 bases from V and 3 bases from J, with 8 bases between. The CDR3 contains 15 residues.

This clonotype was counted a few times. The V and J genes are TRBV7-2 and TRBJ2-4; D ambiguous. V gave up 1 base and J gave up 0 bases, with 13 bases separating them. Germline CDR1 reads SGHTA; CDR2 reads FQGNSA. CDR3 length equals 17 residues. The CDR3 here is CASSLVDGELAKNIQYF. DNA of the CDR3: TGTGCCAGCAGCTTAGTAGACGGAGAGCTAGCCAAAAACATTCAGTACTTC.

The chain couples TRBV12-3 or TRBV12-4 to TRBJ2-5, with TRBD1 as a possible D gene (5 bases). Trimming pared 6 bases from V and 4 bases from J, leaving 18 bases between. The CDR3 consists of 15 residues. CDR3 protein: CASSPSGQRRETQYF. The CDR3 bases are TGTGCCAGCAGCCCCTCCGGACAACGGAGAGAGACCCAGTACTTC.

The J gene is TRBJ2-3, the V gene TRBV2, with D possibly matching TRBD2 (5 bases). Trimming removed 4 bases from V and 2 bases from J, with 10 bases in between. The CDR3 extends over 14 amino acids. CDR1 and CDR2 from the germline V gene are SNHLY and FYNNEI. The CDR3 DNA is TGTGCCAGCAGTGCGGGATCCTTCACAGATACGCAGTATTTT. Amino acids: CASSAGSFTDTQYF.

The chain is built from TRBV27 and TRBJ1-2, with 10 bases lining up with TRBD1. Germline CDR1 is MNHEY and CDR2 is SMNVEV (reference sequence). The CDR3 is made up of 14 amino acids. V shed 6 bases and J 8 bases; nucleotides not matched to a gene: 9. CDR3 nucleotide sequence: TGTGCCAGCAGCTCTGGACAGGGGGTAGGAGGCTACACCTTC. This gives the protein CASSSGQGVGGYTF.

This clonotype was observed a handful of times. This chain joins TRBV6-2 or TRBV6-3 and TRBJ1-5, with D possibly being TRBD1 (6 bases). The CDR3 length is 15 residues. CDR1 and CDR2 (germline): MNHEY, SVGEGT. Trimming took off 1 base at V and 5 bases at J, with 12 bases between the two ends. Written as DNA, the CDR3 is TGTGCCAGCAGTTACTTCGAAGGGACATATCAGCCCCAGCATTTT. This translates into CASSYFEGTYQPQHF.

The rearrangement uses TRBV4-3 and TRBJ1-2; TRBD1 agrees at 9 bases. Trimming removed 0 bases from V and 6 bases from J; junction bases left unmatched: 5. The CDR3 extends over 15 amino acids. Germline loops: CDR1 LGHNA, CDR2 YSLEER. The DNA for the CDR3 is TGCGCCAGCAGCCAAGATTTGACAGGGGGTGATGGCTACACCTTC. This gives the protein CASSQDLTGGDGYTF.

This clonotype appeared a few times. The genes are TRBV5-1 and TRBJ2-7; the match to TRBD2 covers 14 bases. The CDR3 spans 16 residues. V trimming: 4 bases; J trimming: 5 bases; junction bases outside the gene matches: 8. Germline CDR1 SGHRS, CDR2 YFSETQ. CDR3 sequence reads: CASSLGLAGVLNEQYF. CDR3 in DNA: TGCGCCAGCAGCCTGGGACTAGCGGGAGTTCTTAACGAGCAGTACTTC.

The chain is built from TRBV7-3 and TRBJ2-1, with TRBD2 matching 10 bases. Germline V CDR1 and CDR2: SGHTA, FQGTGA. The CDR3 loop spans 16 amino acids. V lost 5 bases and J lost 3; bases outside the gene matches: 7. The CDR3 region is CASSQGGLANYNEQFF. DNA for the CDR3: TGTGCCAGCAGCCAAGGGGGACTAGCGAACTACAATGAGCAGTTCTTC.

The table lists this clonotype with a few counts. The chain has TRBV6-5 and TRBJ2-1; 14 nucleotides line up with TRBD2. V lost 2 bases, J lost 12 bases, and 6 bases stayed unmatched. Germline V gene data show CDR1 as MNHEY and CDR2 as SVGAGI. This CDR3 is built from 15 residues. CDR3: CASSYGTSGRVGQFF. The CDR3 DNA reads TGTGCCAGCAGTTACGGGACTAGCGGGAGAGTTGGGCAGTTCTTC.

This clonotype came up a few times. In DNA form, the CDR3 reads TGTGCCAGTAGTCTCGGGGGCAGGTTTAATGAGCAGTTCTTC. Protein: CASSLGGRFNEQFF. The genes are TRBV19 and TRBJ2-1; D is tentatively TRBD1 or TRBD2 (6 bases each). V lost 5 bases to trimming and J lost 7 bases, with 15 bases between them. Germline CDR1 and CDR2: LNHDA and SQIVND (reference sequence). The CDR3 totals 14 residues.

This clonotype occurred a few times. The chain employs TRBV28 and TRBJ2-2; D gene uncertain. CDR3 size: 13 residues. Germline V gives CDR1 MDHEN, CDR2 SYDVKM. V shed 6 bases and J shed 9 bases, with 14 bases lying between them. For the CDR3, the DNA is TGTGCCAGCAGCCTGTTATCTACCCGGGAGCTGTTTTTT. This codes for CASSLLSTRELFF.

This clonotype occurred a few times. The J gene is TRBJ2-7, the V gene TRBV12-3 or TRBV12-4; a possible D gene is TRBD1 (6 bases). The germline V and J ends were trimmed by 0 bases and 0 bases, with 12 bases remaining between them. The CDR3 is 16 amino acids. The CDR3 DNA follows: TGTGCCAGCAGTTTAGCAACCGGGACACTCTCCTACGAGCAGTACTTC. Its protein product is CASSLATGTLSYEQYF.

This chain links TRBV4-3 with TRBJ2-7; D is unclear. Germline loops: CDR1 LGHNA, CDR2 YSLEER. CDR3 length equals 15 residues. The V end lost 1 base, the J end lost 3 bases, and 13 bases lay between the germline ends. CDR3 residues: CASSQGIIGLYEQYF. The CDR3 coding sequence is TGCGCCAGCAGCCAAGGTATCATTGGTCTCTACGAGCAGTACTTC.

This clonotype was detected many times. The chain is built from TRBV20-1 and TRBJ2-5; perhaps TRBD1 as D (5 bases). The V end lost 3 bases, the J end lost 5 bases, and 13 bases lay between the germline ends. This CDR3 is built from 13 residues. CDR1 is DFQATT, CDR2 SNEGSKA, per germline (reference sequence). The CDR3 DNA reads TGCAGTGCTAGTACCTCAGGGTTGGAGACCCAGTACTTC. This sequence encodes CSASTSGLETQYF.

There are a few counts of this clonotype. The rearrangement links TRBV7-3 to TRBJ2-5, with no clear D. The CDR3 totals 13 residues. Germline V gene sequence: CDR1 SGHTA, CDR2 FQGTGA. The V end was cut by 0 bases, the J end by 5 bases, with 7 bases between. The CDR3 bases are TGTGCCAGCAGCTTAACCTCTACCGAGACCCAGTACTTC. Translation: CASSLTSTETQYF. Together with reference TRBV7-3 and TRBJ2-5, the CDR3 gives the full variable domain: GAGVSQTPSNKVTEKGKYVELRCDPISGHTALYWYRQSLGQGPEFLIYFQGTGAADDSGLPNDRFFAVRPEGSVSTLKIQRTERGDSAVYLCASSLTSTETQYFGPGTRLLVL.

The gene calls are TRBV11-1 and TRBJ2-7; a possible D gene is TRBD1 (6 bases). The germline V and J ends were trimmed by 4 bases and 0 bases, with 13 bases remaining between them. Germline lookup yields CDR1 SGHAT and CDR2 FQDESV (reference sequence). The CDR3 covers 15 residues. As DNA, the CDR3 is TGTGCCAGCAGCTCTACCCGAGGGGGCTCCTACGAGCAGTACTTC. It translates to CASSSTRGGSYEQYF.

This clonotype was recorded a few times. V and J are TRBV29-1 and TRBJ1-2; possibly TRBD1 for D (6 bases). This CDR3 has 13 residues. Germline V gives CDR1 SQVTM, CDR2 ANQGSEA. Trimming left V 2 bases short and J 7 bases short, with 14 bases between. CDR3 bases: TGCAGCGTTGAAAAGAGCGGAGGGGGTGGCTACACCTTC. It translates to CSVEKSGGGGYTF. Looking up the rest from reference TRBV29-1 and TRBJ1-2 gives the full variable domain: SAVISQKPSRDICQRGTSLTIQCQVDSQVTMMFWYRQQPGQSLTLIATANQGSEATYESGFVIDKFPISRPNLTFSTLTVSNMSPEDSSIYLCSVEKSGGGGYTFGSGTRLTVV.

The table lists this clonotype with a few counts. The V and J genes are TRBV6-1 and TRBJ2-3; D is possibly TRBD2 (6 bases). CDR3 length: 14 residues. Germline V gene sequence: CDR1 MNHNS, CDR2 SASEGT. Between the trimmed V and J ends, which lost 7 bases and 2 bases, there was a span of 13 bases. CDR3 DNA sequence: TGTGCCAGCAAGAAGTGGGGGGACACAGATACGCAGTATTTT. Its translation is CASKKWGDTDTQYF.

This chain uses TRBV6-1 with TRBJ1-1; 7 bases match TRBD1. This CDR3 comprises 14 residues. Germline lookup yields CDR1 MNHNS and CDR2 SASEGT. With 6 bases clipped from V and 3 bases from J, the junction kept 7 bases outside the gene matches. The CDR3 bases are TGTGCCAGCAGAAAGACAGGGCGGGACACTGAAGCTTTCTTT. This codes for CASRKTGRDTEAFF.

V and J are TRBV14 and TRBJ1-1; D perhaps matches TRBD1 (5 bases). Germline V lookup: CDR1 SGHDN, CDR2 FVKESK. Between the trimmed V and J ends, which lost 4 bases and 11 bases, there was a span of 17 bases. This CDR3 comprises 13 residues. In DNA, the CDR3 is TGTGCCAGCAGCCGGGGGGGGAGTGAAAGGGCTTTCTTT. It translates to CASSRGGSERAFF.

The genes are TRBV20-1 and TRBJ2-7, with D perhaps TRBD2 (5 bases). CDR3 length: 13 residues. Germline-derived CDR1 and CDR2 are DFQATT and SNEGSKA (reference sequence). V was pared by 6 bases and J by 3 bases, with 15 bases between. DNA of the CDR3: TGCAGTGCCATTGGACCCGGAGGCTACGAGCAGTACTTC. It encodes CSAIGPGGYEQYF.

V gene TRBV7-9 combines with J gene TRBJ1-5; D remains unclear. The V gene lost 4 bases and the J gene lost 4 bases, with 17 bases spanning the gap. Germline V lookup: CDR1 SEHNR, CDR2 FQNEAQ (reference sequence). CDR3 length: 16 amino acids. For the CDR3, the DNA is TGTGCCAGCAGCTCTACGACGGGGTTAGGGAATCAGCCCCAGCATTTT. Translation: CASSSTTGLGNQPQHF. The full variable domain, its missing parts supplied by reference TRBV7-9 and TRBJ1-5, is DTGVSQNPRHKITKRGQNVTFRCDPISEHNRLYWYRQTLGQGPEFLTYFQNEAQLEKSRLLSDRFSAERPKGSFSTLEIQRTEQGDSAMYLCASSSTTGLGNQPQHFGDGTRLSIL.

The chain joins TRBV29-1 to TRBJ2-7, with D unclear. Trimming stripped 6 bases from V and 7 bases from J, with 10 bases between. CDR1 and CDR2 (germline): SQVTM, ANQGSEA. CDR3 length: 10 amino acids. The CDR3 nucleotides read TGCAGCGTCAAACTACCGGAGCAGTACTTC. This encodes CSVKLPEQYF.

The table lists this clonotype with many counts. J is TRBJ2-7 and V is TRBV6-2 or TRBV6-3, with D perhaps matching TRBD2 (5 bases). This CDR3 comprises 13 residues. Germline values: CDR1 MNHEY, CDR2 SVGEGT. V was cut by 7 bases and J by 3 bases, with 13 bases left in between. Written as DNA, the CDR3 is TGTGCCAGCACCGGAGGAGCGGACTACGAGCAGTACTTC. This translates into CASTGGADYEQYF.